This TCR beta chain emerged from a study of blood T cells in healthy people across ages. Study details: Template switching retrieved approximately one barcoded beta molecule for each two T cells. Findings of the study overall: Older age coincided with a roughly linear decline in TCR beta diversity per million T cells.

With regard to this clonotype: The antigen remains undetermined. The junction differs from germline at one of its ends, possibly a read error.

The CDR3 covers 12 residues. CDR1 and CDR2 (germline): SNHLY, FYNNEI. A second about 6 to 11 cycle PCR used barcoded and J-beta primers. Using its own MiXCR run on the 5' RACE reads, TCRdb lists one record per CDR3 protein. The sample lists approximately 780,000 distinct CDR3 sequences, around 25% occurring once. These data were also filed under a second study, of T cells of mothers and their children.

The sample taken for sequencing was blood. The chain links TRBV2 to TRBJ1-6; D unclear. The sequence derives from a boy aged 5-17 years in good health. CDR3 bases: TGTGCCAGCACCGGCGAGAATTCAGCCCTCCACTTT. It is translated as CASTGENSALHF.